One sample yielded the 6 T cell receptor beta chains listed below, sequenced in a study of T cells after yellow fever vaccination. MiXCR, applied by TCRdb to the 5' RACE reads, yields one record per CDR3 protein. The top ten clones hold 15% of a sample with about 360,000 distinct CDR3 sequences, 6.2% of them seen once. Sample: PBMCs, taken 5 days after the yellow fever booster vaccination. The source is a man aged 25 to 45 who received the YFV17D yellow fever vaccine.

This clonotype was seen at least ten times. V is TRBV28 and J is TRBJ2-7; 7 bases map to TRBD2. The V gene end was trimmed by 6 bases and the J gene end by 2 bases; junction bases not matched to a gene: 7. Germline CDR1 reads MDHEN; CDR2 reads SYDVKM. This CDR3 comprises 14 residues. The CDR3 loop reads CASRRLARPYEQYF. The DNA of the CDR3 is TGTGCCAGCAGGAGACTAGCAAGGCCCTACGAGCAGTACTTC.

J is TRBJ2-7 and V is TRBV29-1; 8 bases map to TRBD1. The germline gives CDR1 SQVTM, CDR2 ANQGSEA. J was trimmed by 3 bases and V by 6 bases; bases with no gene match: 10. This CDR3 contains 14 residues. CDR3 bases: TGCAGCGTGGCTAGAAACACAGGGGGCTACGAGCAGTACTTC. Protein: CSVARNTGGYEQYF.

This clonotype was seen at least ten times. The CDR3 DNA reads as TGCAGCGTCGAGACAGGGGAAGAGACCCAGTACTTC. Amino acids: CSVETGEETQYF. The chain carries TRBV29-1 and TRBJ2-5, with TRBD1 matching over 8 bases. The CDR3 is 12 amino acids. After removal of 6 bases from V and 3 bases from J, the junction contained 3 bases not matched to a gene. From germline, CDR1 is SQVTM and CDR2 ANQGSEA.

This clonotype was counted a few times. The DNA for the CDR3 is TGTGCCATCAGCCCTACTTGGGGGGCAGGACCCCAGCATTTT. Translated: CAISPTWGAGPQHF. The chain recombines TRBV10-3 with TRBJ1-5, with D maybe TRBD1 (6 bases). Germline V gene data show CDR1 as ENHRY and CDR2 as SYGVKD. The CDR3 covers 14 residues. Trimming took 6 bases from V and 10 from J, leaving 19 bases between them.

The table lists this clonotype with a few counts. This chain links TRBV20-1 with TRBJ2-7, with TRBD2 matching 15 bases. Germline V gives CDR1 DFQATT, CDR2 SNEGSKA (reference sequence). Unmatched junction bases numbered 9, after V lost 6 bases and J lost 0 bases. The length of the CDR3 is 17 residues. This CDR3 reads CSATGLAGGPSSYEQYF. The CDR3 DNA sequence: TGCAGTGCAACGGGACTAGCGGGAGGACCGAGCTCCTACGAGCAGTACTTC.

The sample holds many counts of this clonotype. The rearrangement joins TRBV10-3 to TRBJ2-1; D gene ambiguous. V shed 4 bases and J shed 3 bases, with 4 bases lying between them. This CDR3 is built from 12 residues. Looked up from germline, CDR1 is ENHRY and CDR2 is SYGVKD. CDR3 sequence reads: CAISVDYNEQFF. DNA for the CDR3: TGTGCCATCAGTGTGGACTACAATGAGCAGTTCTTC.